This TCR beta chain derives from a study of blood T cell repertoires in COVID-19. Study summary: Samples taken during acute and convalescent COVID-19 were collected in the United States, Italy and Spain. PBMCs, B-cell-depleted T cells, or T cells were the source of the cDNA or gDNA that made up the material.

CDR1 is LNHDA and CDR2 is SQIVND in the germline V gene (reference sequence). The CDR3 runs to 13 residues. V dropped 7 bases and J dropped 6 bases, with 13 bases sitting between them. Original methodology: Quantification of nucleated cells was approximated via reference gene primer amplification. Repertoires were generated with immunoSEQ multiplex PCR, while TCRdb's copy carries only in-frame clones and drops some. From that table come the V and J calls and clone size; the DNA was used to work out D and trimming. Among 90,000 to 150,000 clones listed, about three quarters were seen once. By sample fraction, this clone is medium-sized.

The material sequenced was peripheral blood. The sequence derives from a man aged 65 to 79 with acute or convalescent COVID-19. V usage is TRBV19 and J usage is TRBJ2-1; D might be TRBD1 (6 bases). The CDR3 protein is CASNPGHSNEQFF. In DNA, the CDR3 is TGTGCCAGTAACCCGGGACATAGCAATGAGCAGTTCTTC.